The TCR beta chain under discussion was sequenced for a study of PD-1 blockade in classical Hodgkin lymphoma. Study outcomes and limitations: Complete responders' diversity at baseline resembled that of newly diagnosed patients.

Clones were sequenced by immunoSEQ multiplex PCR, and TCRdb holds only the in-frame ones, with some missing. Here the sample spans roughly 56,000 clones, 70% to 90% being singletons. V was pared by 4 bases and J by 11 bases, with 18 bases between. This CDR3 spans 13 amino acids. CDR1 and CDR2 from the germline V gene are SGDLS and YYNGEE. Time point here: cycle 4 day 1 (C4D1), after 6 weeks of nivolumab. Relapse after autologous stem cell transplantation occurred in every patient, and brentuximab vedotin exposure varied. As regards this clone: What it recognizes is unknown.

The clonotype originates from a human donor with classical Hodgkin lymphoma. The sample consisted of peripheral blood mononuclear cells (PBMCs), taken before the fourth cycle of nivolumab. This sequence joins TRBV9 and TRBJ1-1, with D possibly matching TRBD1 (5 bases). This CDR3 reads CASSPSTGRGAFF. The CDR3 DNA sequence: TGTGCCAGCAGCCCGAGCACAGGTCGCGGGGCTTTCTTT.